A selection of T cell receptor beta chains follows, all from one sample in a study of T cell repertoires in cytomegalovirus infection. One entry per CDR3 protein results from TCRdb running MiXCR on the reads. The table lists hundreds of thousands of distinct CDR3 sequences, approximately 8.9% of them singletons. The sequenced sample consisted of PBMCs. The receptors stem from a human donor in good health (CMV status not recorded). Some clones in this sample may be carry-over from other donors' samples. Both conserved end residues are part of each CDR3. The order of the fields is CDR3 protein, CDR3 DNA, V gene, clone size, J gene, D gene. A D gene is named only where the DNA matches it firmly. A clone size is listed for some rows: how often the clone was seen (once, few, many), or a class if it is expanded.

CASSLSLRQGETQYF,TGCGCCAGCAGCTTGTCATTGCGGCAGGGAGAGACCCAGTACTTC,TRBV5-1,many,TRBJ2-5,-
CASSGQGVGANVLTF,TGTGCCAGCAGTGGACAGGGGGTTGGGGCCAACGTCCTGACTTTC,TRBV25-1,many,TRBJ2-6,TRBD1
CSVPQRGGQDTQYF,TGCAGCGTTCCGCAGCGGGGGGGTCAAGATACGCAGTATTTT,TRBV29-1,many,TRBJ2-3,TRBD2
CASSPRPTNTEAFF,TGTGCCAGCAGCCCTCGACCGACGAACACTGAAGCTTTCTTT,TRBV6-1,many,TRBJ1-1,-
CASSPLASGGTGELFF,TGTGCCAGCAGCCCCCTCGCGAGCGGGGGCACCGGGGAGCTGTTTTTT,TRBV2,many,TRBJ2-2,TRBD2
CASSRGRTPTEQFF,TGTGCCAGTAGTAGGGGCAGGACACCGACTGAGCAGTTCTTC,TRBV19,few,TRBJ2-1,-
CASSEGSGTPYSNQPQHF,TGTGCCAGCAGCGAGGGGTCCGGGACCCCGTATAGCAATCAGCCCCAGCATTTT,TRBV7-9,many,TRBJ1-5,-
CANLDPRGDRGNEQFF,TGTGCCAACCTGGACCCCAGGGGGGACAGGGGTAATGAGCAGTTCTTC,TRBV2,many,TRBJ2-1,TRBD1
CSVGLRAKNIQYF,TGCAGCGTTGGGCTTAGAGCCAAAAACATTCAGTACTTC,TRBV29-1,-,TRBJ2-4,-
CASSFGTRATGELFF,TGTGCCAGCAGCTTCGGGACTAGAGCCACCGGGGAGCTGTTTTTT,TRBV7-2,many,TRBJ2-2,TRBD2